The present entry profiles one T cell receptor beta chain with its context. The antigen remains unidentified. The source of the sample is a study of T cells in Graves' hyperthyroidism and ophthalmopathy. General study findings and limits: Median prediction lead before ophthalmopathy onset was 5 to 7.5 months with the model.

Amplification targeted TCR beta CDR3 regions from RNA transcripts. HTBI primers drove first-round RT-PCR of the TCR CDR3. MiXCR, applied by TCRdb to the multiplex PCR reads, yields one record per CDR3 protein. The repertoire has 350,000 to 400,000 distinct CDR3 sequences, over 15% of them found once; the top ten carry around 3.6%. V was pared by 3 bases and J by 8 bases, with 10 bases between. Per germline, CDR1 KGHSH and CDR2 LQKENI. The CDR3 contains 12 residues. J is TRBJ1-1 and V is TRBV18; D is undetermined. The sample was blood. The receptor's source is a woman under 30 with Graves' hyperthyroidism. The CDR3: CASSPYGTEAFF. The CDR3 nucleotides are TGTGCCAGCTCACCGTACGGTACCGAAGCTTTCTTT.